This T cell receptor (beta chain) is drawn from a study of regulatory and conventional T cells in RAG deficiency. TCRdb's copy holds only in-frame clones and misses some; the assay was immunoSEQ multiplex PCR. Of roughly 35,000 clones listed, about 78% are singletons. V shed 4 bases and J 3 bases; nucleotides not matched to a gene: 4. CDR3 length: 14 amino acids. Germline V gene lookup returns CDR1 SGHTA and CDR2 FQGTGA. Turning to this clone: Its target is unknown.

Conventional CD4+ T cells were sorted from blood as CD25-low CD127-high cells. General observations from the study: Omenn patients showed >80% Treg-Tconv overlap and shorter CDR3 lengths.

The same sample was also studied in work on regulatory T cells. In that study: Amplification used 52 TRBV primers and 13 TRBJ primers. Patient repertoires had restricted TRB V-J pairs and skewed V and J usage, most in Tregs.

Specimen: CD4+ effector T cells sorted from blood. This TCR was sampled from a human donor in good health. The chain combines TRBV7-3 with TRBJ2-3; TRBD2 matches 7 bases. The CDR3 DNA reads TGTGCCAGCAGCTCAGCGGGGCCTACAGATACGCAGTATTTT. It specifies CASSSAGPTDTQYF.